This is a list of T cell receptor beta chains from one sample in a study of CD8 T cells in ankylosing spondylitis. MiXCR was run by TCRdb on the 5' RACE reads, yielding one entry per CDR3 protein. The sample records around 210,000 distinct CDR3 sequences, 7% to 10% being singletons. The specimen sequenced was blood, either unsorted or a sorted T cell fraction (not recorded which). All receptors derive from a female donor with ankylosing spondylitis or in good health (not recorded which). The CDR3 runs from the conserved cysteine through the conserved F or W. A D gene is named only where the DNA matches it firmly. Only part of the rows carry a size: once, few, many, or a class if the clone is expanded.

>.|TRBJ2-5|TRBV7-2|.
CASSLFTEGETQYF
TGTGCCAGCAGCTTATTTACCGAAGGGGAGACCCAGTACTTC
>.|TRBJ2-3|TRBV12-5|many
CASGLGRLADTQYF
TGTGCTAGTGGTTTGGGGAGGTTGGCAGATACGCAGTATTTT
>.|TRBJ2-7|TRBV20-1|few
CSARGGRAGGSYEQYF
TGCAGTGCTAGAGGCGGTAGGGCAGGGGGGTCCTACGAGCAGTACTTC
>.|TRBJ2-1|TRBV15|.
CATSLNSVRGEQFF
TGTGCCACCAGCTTAAACTCCGTCCGCGGTGAGCAGTTCTTC
>TRBD1|TRBJ1-1|TRBV12-3/TRBV12-4|.
CASSPATGLGTEAFF
TGTGCCAGCAGTCCTGCGACAGGGTTGGGCACTGAAGCTTTCTTT
>.|TRBJ1-1|TRBV28|few
CASIIGGGLKAFF
TGTGCCAGCATCATCGGGGGGGGGCTTAAAGCTTTCTTT
>.|TRBJ1-1|TRBV9|many
CASSARGSNTEAFF
TGTGCCAGCAGCGCCAGAGGATCGAACACTGAAGCTTTCTTT
>TRBD2|TRBJ2-5|TRBV4-1|.
CASSQFPSGESQETQYF
TGCGCCAGCAGCCAATTTCCTAGCGGAGAATCCCAAGAGACCCAGTACTTC
>.|TRBJ2-1|TRBV29-1|few
CSVEGWASEQFF
TGCAGCGTTGAAGGCTGGGCCAGTGAGCAGTTCTTC
>TRBD2|TRBJ2-1|TRBV9|many
CASSVNSGNYNEQFF
TGTGCCAGCAGCGTTAATAGCGGGAACTACAATGAGCAGTTCTTC
>.|TRBJ1-1|TRBV6-2/TRBV6-3|many
CASSRGVTEAFF
TGTGCCAGCAGTAGGGGAGTGACTGAAGCTTTCTTT
>TRBD1|TRBJ2-1|TRBV11-3|.
CASSPSGTEHNEQFF
TGTGCCAGCAGCCCTTCCGGGACAGAGCACAATGAGCAGTTCTTC
>TRBD1|TRBJ2-7|TRBV3-1|few
CASTPGTGFYEQYF
TGTGCCAGCACGCCCGGGACAGGGTTTTACGAGCAGTACTTC
>.|TRBJ1-2|TRBV6-2/TRBV6-3|many
CASARTESYGYTF
TGTGCCAGCGCCCGGACGGAGTCCTATGGCTACACCTTC
>.|TRBJ1-4|TRBV12-3/TRBV12-4|many
CASRRMGEKLFF
TGTGCCAGCCGGCGGATGGGTGAAAAACTGTTTTTT
>.|TRBJ2-7|TRBV20-1|many
CSARGYYEQYF
TGCAGTGCTAGAGGGTACTACGAGCAGTACTTC
>TRBD1|TRBJ2-7|TRBV23-1|.
CASGYRDRGREQYF
TGCGCCAGCGGTTACCGGGACAGGGGGCGCGAGCAGTACTTC
>.|TRBJ2-1|TRBV9|many
CASSPGGGNEQFF
TGTGCCAGCAGCCCTGGGGGAGGTAATGAGCAGTTCTTC
>.|TRBJ1-4|TRBV5-5|many
CASSSQSNDEKLFF
TGTGCCAGCAGCAGCCAGTCGAACGATGAAAAACTGTTTTTT
>TRBD1|TRBJ2-3|TRBV4-3|many
CASSLGQGRGDTQYF
TGCGCCAGCAGCCTTGGACAGGGGCGAGGAGATACGCAGTATTTT
>.|TRBJ2-3|TRBV20-1|many
CSANWDTQYF
TGCAGTGCCAACTGGGATACGCAGTATTTT
>TRBD1|TRBJ2-7|TRBV4-3|.
CASSQEGGREQYF
TGCGCCAGCAGCCAGGAAGGGGGCCGGGAGCAGTACTTC
>TRBD1|TRBJ2-7|TRBV4-2|many
CASSLMGQETYEQYF
TGTGCCAGCAGCCTAATGGGACAGGAGACCTACGAGCAGTACTTC
>.|TRBJ2-3|TRBV3-1|many
CASSQEVMGGTQYF
TGTGCCAGCAGCCAAGAGGTTATGGGAGGTACGCAGTATTTT